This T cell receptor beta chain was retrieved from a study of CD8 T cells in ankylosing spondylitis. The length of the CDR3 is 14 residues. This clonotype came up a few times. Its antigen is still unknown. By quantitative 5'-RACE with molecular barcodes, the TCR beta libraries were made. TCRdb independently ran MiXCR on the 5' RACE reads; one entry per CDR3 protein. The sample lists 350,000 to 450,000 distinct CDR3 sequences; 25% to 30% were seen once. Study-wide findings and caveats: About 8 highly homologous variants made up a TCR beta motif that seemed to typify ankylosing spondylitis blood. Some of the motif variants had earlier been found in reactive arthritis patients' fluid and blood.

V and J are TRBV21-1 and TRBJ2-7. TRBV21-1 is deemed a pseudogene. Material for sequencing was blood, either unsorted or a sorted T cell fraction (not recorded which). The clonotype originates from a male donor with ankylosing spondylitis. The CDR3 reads CASSTVGGPHEQYF. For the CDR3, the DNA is TGTGCCAGCAGCACGGTGGGAGGGCCCCACGAGCAGTACTTC.